This T cell receptor beta chain came from a study of Tregs in tolerant kidney transplant recipients. Turning to the study itself: Related graft donors supplied nonmyeloablative bone marrow transplants, and mixed chimerism was transient.

CFSE-labeled recipient PBMCs were cultured six to seven days with irradiated graft donor PBMCs, then FACS-sorted. A remark on this clone: Its antigen is not known.

The CDR3 length is 15 residues. With 1 base removed from V and 4 bases from J, the gap between germline ends came to 10 bases. Germline CDR1 and CDR2: MNHEY and SMNVEV (reference sequence). Data came from immunoSEQ multiplex PCR; TCRdb stores just in-frame clones and leaves some out. The data show 15,000 to 19,000 clones, around 50% seen once. The chain employs TRBV27 and TRBJ1-4; D ambiguous. This material consisted of CD4+ T cells from blood cultured with allogeneic cells, taken before the transplant. This TCR derives from a human patient who received a combined kidney and bone marrow transplant. In DNA, the CDR3 is TGTGCCAGCAGTTTATATCGCAGTAATAATGAAAAACTGTTTTTT. This encodes CASSLYRSNNEKLFF.